This T cell receptor beta chain stems from a study of post-analysis software for immune sequencing data. Study-level information: Disease courses included relapsing-remitting, secondary progressive and progressive-relapsing multiple sclerosis. Overall study findings and caveats: With TRBV5-6, TRBV5-1 and TRBV20-1 included, about five TRBV segments were more frequent in patients than in controls. Strong same-batch co-clustering of samples appeared with F measure clustering. There was significantly lower normalized Chao1 diversity in multiple sclerosis patients than in controls.

This CDR3 has 15 amino acids. Trimming removed 4 bases at V and 0 bases at J, with 13 bases between. Germline-derived CDR1 and CDR2 are MDHEN and SYDVKM. TCR beta cDNA libraries included unique molecular identifiers. With about 0.95 to 10 million T cells as the source, 540,000 or so cDNA molecules resulted. TCRdb passed the PCR reads through MiXCR, listing each CDR3 protein once. The data show about 200,000 distinct CDR3 sequences, 25% to 30% seen once. This clonotype was seen many times. Its antigen remains unknown. This TCR was sampled from a girl between 2 and 17 years old with multiple sclerosis. Specimen: blood. The genes are TRBV28 and TRBJ2-7; D tentatively reads TRBD1 or TRBD2 (5 bases each). The CDR3 loop reads CASSSPGTTSYEQYF. The CDR3 nucleotides read TGTGCCAGCAGTTCCCCAGGGACGACCTCCTACGAGCAGTACTTC.